These 29 T cell receptor beta chains came from one sample sequenced in a study of blood T cell repertoires in COVID-19. Profiling relied on immunoSEQ multiplex PCR, and the TCRdb table lists in-frame clones only, not all of them. In the table there are around 250,000 clones, roughly 83% of which are singletons. Specimen: PBMCs or T cells enriched from blood (not recorded which). The receptor source for this set is a woman aged 45-60 years who had recovered from COVID-19.

The rearrangement uses TRBV6-5 and TRBJ2-3; 7 nucleotides line up with TRBD2. CDR1 is MNHEY, CDR2 SVGAGI, per germline. The CDR3 totals 14 residues. Germline trimming cut 8 bases from V and 5 bases from J; bases unmatched to any gene: 10. The CDR3 DNA follows: TGTGCCAGCTCGTTTCGAGCGGGATTAGATACGCAGTATTTT. It is translated as CASSFRAGLDTQYF.

V is TRBV7-9 and J is TRBJ2-3; TRBD2 might be the D (5 bases). The V gene's germline CDR1 is SEHNR and CDR2 FQNEAQ (reference sequence). The V end lost 1 base, the J end lost 0 bases, and 14 bases lay between the germline ends. This CDR3 region has 17 residues. CDR3 in amino acids: CASSLGIGVSSTDTQYF. The CDR3 DNA follows: TGTGCCAGCAGCTTAGGGATCGGGGTTTCGAGCACAGATACGCAGTATTTT.

The J gene is TRBJ2-3, the V gene TRBV7-2; 9 nucleotides match TRBD2. The CDR3 contains 19 residues. The J segment lost 4 bases and the V segment lost 4 bases, leaving 18 bases of the junction unmatched. Germline V gene lookup returns CDR1 SGHTA and CDR2 FQGNSA. The CDR3 spells CASSSRGWGGGARADTQYF. Written as DNA, the CDR3 is TGTGCCAGCAGCTCCCGCGGATGGGGCGGGGGGGCTAGGGCAGATACGCAGTATTTT.

The chain employs TRBV27 and TRBJ2-3, with 8 bases matching TRBD2. There are 15 residues in the CDR3. Germline V lookup: CDR1 MNHEY, CDR2 SMNVEV (reference sequence). V was clipped by 6 bases and J by 6 bases; unmatched bases: 11. CDR3 amino acids: CASRTGGRQVDTQYF. The CDR3 nucleotides read TGTGCCAGCAGGACGGGGGGGCGGCAGGTGGATACGCAGTATTTT.

Only one count was recorded for this clone. The V gene is TRBV4-1, the J gene TRBJ2-1; 11 bases align to TRBD2. CDR1 is MGHRA, CDR2 YSYEKL, per germline. The CDR3 covers 17 residues. V lost 0 bases to trimming and J lost 6 bases; unmatched junction nucleotides: 7. CDR3 bases: TGCGCCAGCAGCCAAGATATAACTAGCGGGAGTTTCAATGAGCAGTTCTTC. Its translation: CASSQDITSGSFNEQFF.

The chain uses TRBV5-5 and TRBJ1-5; tentatively, D is TRBD1 (5 bases). The CDR3 length is 15 residues. Per germline, CDR1 SGHKS and CDR2 YYEKEE (reference sequence). Trimming took off 3 bases at V and 2 bases at J, with 12 bases between the two ends. CDR3 sequence (DNA): TGTGCCAGCAGCTGGGGCGATTGGGGCAATCAGCCCCAGCATTTT. It translates to CASSWGDWGNQPQHF.

The chain combines TRBV7-8 with TRBJ1-2; 7 bases line up with TRBD1. Trimming at V came to 5 bases and at J to 6 bases, leaving 9 bases not matched to a gene. Germline V lookup: CDR1 SGHVS, CDR2 FQNEAQ. The CDR3 loop spans 14 amino acids. CDR3 in DNA: TGTGCCAGCAGCGAACTGAGGGGGCCAGATGGCTACACCTTC. Its translation: CASSELRGPDGYTF.

This clone was seen only once. The chain recombines TRBV27 with TRBJ1-5; the D gene is possibly TRBD1 (5 bases). The CDR3 runs 13 residues. V was trimmed by 9 bases and J by 2 bases, leaving 11 bases between them. Germline values: CDR1 MNHEY, CDR2 SMNVEV (reference sequence). CDR3: CASRGFGNQPQHF. The DNA for the CDR3 is TGTGCCAGTCGGGGGTTTGGCAATCAGCCCCAGCATTTT.

The DNA for the CDR3 is TGTGCCAGCAGTTTACTAGAGTCGGGCGAGCAGTACTTC. It specifies CASSLLESGEQYF. The chain uses TRBV12-3 or TRBV12-4 and TRBJ2-7, with D hard to call. There are 13 residues in the CDR3. Trimming cost V 2 bases and J 6 bases, with 11 bases left between them.

This sequence joins TRBV2 and TRBJ2-2, with TRBD1 matching 10 bases. The CDR3 covers 16 residues. V gave up 7 bases and J gave up 3 bases; unmatched junction bases: 8. Germline-derived CDR1 and CDR2 are SNHLY and FYNNEI. CDR3 DNA sequence: TGTGCCAGCACCCCAGGACAGGGGGTTCACACCGGGGAGCTGTTTTTT. The encoded protein is CASTPGQGVHTGELFF.

The chain recombines TRBV6-5 with TRBJ1-2; D not resolved. The length of the CDR3 is 16 residues. Germline CDR1 reads MNHEY; CDR2 reads SVGAGI. Between the trimmed V and J ends, which lost 2 bases and 7 bases, there was a span of 20 bases. The CDR3 nucleotides are TGTGCCAGCAGTTACCTAAGTGCCGACGGGGAGGGTGGCTACACCTTC. This codes for CASSYLSADGEGGYTF.

The chain has TRBV5-4 and TRBJ1-1, with 9 bases lining up with TRBD1. CDR1 is SGHNT, CDR2 YYREEE, per germline (reference sequence). V was pared by 4 bases and J by 1 base, with 8 bases of the junction left unmatched. The CDR3 totals 16 residues. The CDR3 bases are TGTGCCAGCAGCCCAGGACAGGGGCCAGGGAACACTGAAGCTTTCTTT. Translating it yields CASSPGQGPGNTEAFF.

This rearrangement joins TRBV20-1 to TRBJ2-1; D is possibly TRBD1 (6 bases). The CDR3 is 11 amino acids. The germline CDR1 and CDR2 sequences are DFQATT and SNEGSKA (reference sequence). The V and J ends lost 6 bases and 9 bases respectively, with 12 bases between them. The CDR3 reads CSAGQGLEQFF. The CDR3 nucleotides are TGCAGTGCCGGTCAGGGGCTTGAGCAGTTCTTC.

The rearrangement joins TRBV7-8 to TRBJ2-2, with a tentative D call TRBD1 (6 bases). Trimming removed 3 bases at V and 6 bases at J, with 8 bases between. CDR3 length equals 13 residues. Germline V gene lookup returns CDR1 SGHVS and CDR2 FQNEAQ. As DNA, the CDR3 is TGTGCCAGCAGCTTGGACAGTTCCGGGGAGCTGTTTTTT. Its translation: CASSLDSSGELFF.

This rearrangement joins TRBV27 to TRBJ1-2; 10 nucleotides line up with TRBD1. Per germline, CDR1 MNHEY and CDR2 SMNVEV (reference sequence). Unmatched junction bases numbered 7, after V lost 6 bases and J lost 0 bases. The length of the CDR3 is 16 residues. In nucleotides, the CDR3 is TGTGCCAGCAGCCCCGGGACAGGGGCCTCTAACTATGGCTACACCTTC. Protein sequence: CASSPGTGASNYGYTF.

The chain employs TRBV30 and TRBJ1-4; D gene unclear. Trimming took off 1 base at V and 3 bases at J, with 9 bases between the two ends. The germline CDR1 and CDR2 sequences are GTSNPN and SVGIG (reference sequence). The CDR3 has 14 residues. DNA of the CDR3: TGTGCCTGGAGTGGTAGCCTCTCTAATGAAAAACTGTTTTTT. It is translated as CAWSGSLSNEKLFF.

The chain uses TRBV6-6 and TRBJ2-7; no clear D. There are 12 residues in the CDR3. The germline V and J ends were trimmed by 6 bases and 0 bases, with 6 bases remaining between them. CDR1 and CDR2 (germline): MNHNY, SVGAGI (reference sequence). DNA of the CDR3: TGTGCCAGCAGCCGTAGCTCCTACGAGCAGTACTTC. Protein sequence: CASSRSSYEQYF.

The chain is built from TRBV19 and TRBJ1-3; D gene unclear. V was trimmed by 1 base and J by 4 bases, leaving 5 bases between them. This CDR3 has 13 amino acids. Germline assignment: CDR1 LNHDA and CDR2 SQIVND (reference sequence). CDR3 bases: TGTGCCAGTAGTATAGCTCCCGGAAACACCATATATTTT. Residues: CASSIAPGNTIYF.

The V call is TRBV6-5, the J call TRBJ2-1, with D possibly TRBD1 on 5 matching bases. Looked up from germline, CDR1 is MNHEY and CDR2 is SVGAGI. V was pared by 0 bases and J by 1 base, with 10 bases between. The CDR3 extends over 16 amino acids. CDR3 sequence reads: CASSYSNQGSYNEQFF. The CDR3 DNA reads as TGTGCCAGCAGTTACTCGAACCAGGGATCCTACAATGAGCAGTTCTTC.

This chain connects TRBV5-1 to TRBJ2-1; TRBD2 matches at 13 bases. The length of the CDR3 is 19 residues. Germline assignment: CDR1 SGHRS and CDR2 YFSETQ. Germline trimming cut 0 bases from V and 5 bases from J; bases unmatched to any gene: 11. CDR3 DNA sequence: TGCGCCAGCAGCTTGGACCGACTAGCGGGGGGATTATACCACAATGAGCAGTTCTTC. Protein: CASSLDRLAGGLYHNEQFF.

This rearrangement joins TRBV18 to TRBJ2-2; 7 nucleotides line up with TRBD1. The length of the CDR3 is 19 residues. Germline trimming cut 6 bases from V and 5 bases from J; bases unmatched to any gene: 21. The germline gives CDR1 KGHSH, CDR2 LQKENI. Written as DNA, the CDR3 is TGTGCCAGCTCGATCAGCCCGACAGGGTCTTTATCCGGGACCGGGGAGCTGTTTTTT. This sequence encodes CASSISPTGSLSGTGELFF.

The V and J genes are TRBV7-2 and TRBJ1-5, with a tentative D call TRBD1 (6 bases). Germline-derived CDR1 and CDR2 are SGHTA and FQGNSA. Trimming took 5 bases from V and 1 from J, leaving 12 bases between them. The CDR3 spans 15 residues. The CDR3 nucleotides are TGTGCCAGCAGCCCGAGGGGACACAGCAATCAGCCCCAGCATTTT. The encoded protein is CASSPRGHSNQPQHF.

V is TRBV28 and J is TRBJ1-5, with 8 bases fitting TRBD1. This CDR3 has 15 amino acids. The V segment lost 6 bases and the J segment 5 bases; nucleotides outside the gene matches: 9. Germline CDR1 reads MDHEN; CDR2 reads SYDVKM. Written as DNA, the CDR3 is TGTGCCAGCAGAGGACAGGGTGGGTTGGATCAGCCCCAGCATTTT. As protein: CASRGQGGLDQPQHF.

The chain carries TRBV28 and TRBJ1-5; D not resolved. V lost 1 base and J lost 1, with 11 bases in between. There are 16 residues in the CDR3. Looked up from germline, CDR1 is MDHEN and CDR2 is SYDVKM. The CDR3: CASSLYGGWSNQPQHF. The CDR3 DNA reads as TGTGCCAGCAGTTTATACGGAGGGTGGAGCAATCAGCCCCAGCATTTT.

The chain is built from TRBV5-6 and TRBJ2-7, with D tentatively TRBD2 (6 bases). V was shortened by 0 bases and J by 3 bases, with 13 bases between the two germline ends. The germline gives CDR1 SGHDT, CDR2 YYEEEE. The CDR3 loop spans 15 amino acids. The CDR3 sequence is CASSLVAGLSYEQYF. The CDR3 DNA follows: TGTGCCAGCAGCTTGGTGGCGGGGCTAAGCTACGAGCAGTACTTC.

V usage is TRBV5-1 and J usage is TRBJ2-4; 7 bases line up with TRBD1. Germline V gene sequence: CDR1 SGHRS, CDR2 YFSETQ. J gave up 5 bases and V 1 base, and 6 bases lay outside the gene matches. The CDR3 has 15 residues. The CDR3 bases are TGCGCCAGCAGCTTGTTTGGGCAGGGGGAAAACATTCAGTACTTC. It is translated as CASSLFGQGENIQYF.

The rearrangement joins TRBV7-9 to TRBJ1-5; 7 bases line up with TRBD1. This CDR3 spans 17 amino acids. From germline, CDR1 is SEHNR and CDR2 FQNEAQ (reference sequence). J lost 2 bases, V lost 0 bases, and 7 bases had no gene match. The CDR3 nucleotides read TGTGCCAGCAGCTTAGCCGGCAGGGGGAAGGGCAATCAGCCCCAGCATTTT. This gives the protein CASSLAGRGKGNQPQHF.

The chain has TRBV4-1 and TRBJ2-7; possible D gene TRBD2, 6 bases. Trimming took off 1 base at V and 3 bases at J, with 10 bases between the two ends. From germline, CDR1 is MGHRA and CDR2 YSYEKL. The CDR3 has 14 residues. CDR3 amino acids: CASSQARGNYEQYF. The CDR3 DNA follows: TGCGCCAGCAGCCAAGCGCGCGGGAACTACGAGCAGTACTTC.

This chain connects TRBV2 to TRBJ2-1; TRBD2 might be the D (6 bases). The CDR3 has 13 residues. CDR1 and CDR2 (germline): SNHLY, FYNNEI. The CDR3 region is CAASKLAANEQFF. The CDR3 DNA follows: TGTGCAGCCAGCAAATTAGCGGCCAATGAGCAGTTCTTC. The whole variable domain, remainder taken from reference TRBV2 and TRBJ2-1, is EPEVTQTPSHQVTQMGQEVILRCVPISNHLYFYWYRQILGQKVEFLVSFYNNEISEKSEIFDDQFSVERPDGSNFTLKIRSTKLEDSAMYFCAASKLAANEQFFGPGTRLTVL.